A selection of T cell receptor beta chains follows, all from one sample in a study of blood T cell repertoires in COVID-19. Here immunoSEQ multiplex PCR was the method, and the copy in TCRdb shows in-frame clones only, minus some. Among about 190,000 clones, 70% to 85% were seen once, and the ten largest hold around 3.5%. The sample was PBMCs or T cells enriched from blood (not recorded which). These receptors all come from a woman aged 25 to 39 who had recovered from COVID-19. Each CDR3 is given with its conserved first and last residue. The order of the fields is J gene, V gene, CDR3 protein.

>TRBJ1-2|TRBV7-3
CASSLTRDRVGGYTF
>TRBJ2-3|TRBV9
CASSVTGTTTSTDTQYF
>TRBJ2-3|TRBV5-1
CASSLVGRDKDTQYF
>TRBJ1-2|TRBV7-8
CASRISGAGGSNYGYTF
>TRBJ1-5|TRBV2
CASLSSGQAAGNQPQHF
>TRBJ1-1|TRBV24-1
CATRARVLGSEAFF
>TRBJ2-5|TRBV14
CASSQDEVGTQYF
>TRBJ2-1|TRBV7-9
CASSRDRAGGHEQFF
>TRBJ1-1|TRBV18
CASCINRGYTEAFF
>TRBJ1-3|TRBV5-5
CASSLTWQAPNTIYF
>TRBJ1-1|TRBV28
CASRQGDQMNTEAFF
>TRBJ2-1|TRBV11-1
CASTLAGVRNEQFF
>TRBJ1-2|TRBV2
CASPRVYGYTF
>TRBJ2-3|TRBV3-1/TRBV3-2
CATGTSGFTDTQYF
>TRBJ1-2|TRBV5-1
CASSLGGLPLYGYTF
>TRBJ2-5|TRBV11-3
CASSSGPATKTQYF
>TRBJ1-5|TRBV29-1
CSVEDSQGSGQPQHF
>TRBJ1-2|TRBV12-5
CASGLAASRTGGYGYGYTF
>TRBJ2-7|TRBV3-1/TRBV3-2
CASSLTRERNYEQYF
>TRBJ2-7|TRBV5-6
CASSRGQGSYEQYF
>TRBJ2-5|TRBV7-3
CASSLTLASGETQYF
>TRBJ1-1|TRBV10-1
CASSDPGSEAFF
>TRBJ1-2|TRBV7-9
CASSLPDREIRDPYGYTF
>TRBJ1-5|TRBV2
CASSVASNQPQHF
>TRBJ2-7|TRBV10-3
CAISQNYEQYF
>TRBJ2-4|TRBV11-2
CASSSDRVVNIQYF
>TRBJ2-1|TRBV9
CASENRAGGYEQFF
>TRBJ2-3|TRBV7-2
CASSLEGTLLNTQYF
>TRBJ2-2|TRBV6-5
CASRIDNRNTGELFF
>TRBJ1-6|TRBV7-3
CASSLRGPYNSPLHF
>TRBJ2-5|TRBV7-2
CASSLVSGGAGETQYF
>TRBJ2-5|TRBV29-1
CSADRGLGETQYF
>TRBJ2-2|TRBV5-1
CASSLTGKTNTGELFF
>TRBJ2-3|TRBV11-2
CASSRTSGGAVDTQYF
>TRBJ2-7|TRBV5-1
CASSLTVSYEQYF
>TRBJ1-1|TRBV6-5
CASSYSGTVNTEAFF
>TRBJ2-1|TRBV5-1
CASSMASLWSSYNEQFF
>TRBJ1-4|TRBV3-1/TRBV3-2
CASSSRIFNEKLFF
>TRBJ2-5|TRBV18
CASFDRELGETQYF
>TRBJ2-3|TRBV3-1/TRBV3-2
CASSLTPRRTGGTDTQYF
>TRBJ1-4|TRBV28
CASSFISQVNEKLFF
>TRBJ1-5|TRBV23-1
CASRRDCNQPQHF
>TRBJ2-3|TRBV3-1/TRBV3-2
CASSQVSLRVGADTQYF
>TRBJ1-1|TRBV3-1/TRBV3-2
CASSLWVGRDTEAFF
>TRBJ2-1|TRBV7-9
CASSLASGGSYNEQFF
>TRBJ2-5|TRBV6-5
CASRRDRAGAQTQYF
>TRBJ1-5|TRBV6-5
CASTPSGGSGQPQHF
>TRBJ1-6|TRBV11-1
CASSLRQGLNSPLHF
>TRBJ1-2|TRBV10-3
CAIHDGQGAYGYTF
>TRBJ2-2|TRBV5-4
CASSLTGLTTGELFF
>TRBJ2-1|TRBV15
CATSRIGDNEQFF